This T cell receptor (beta chain) comes out of a study of T cell repertoires in cytomegalovirus infection. For the study at large: Public TCR beta signatures marked donors with CMV infection and the matching HLA.

MiXCR, applied by TCRdb to the reads, yields one record per CDR3 protein. The sample includes fewer than 200,000 distinct CDR3 sequences, around 20% of them seen just once. Germline CDR1 and CDR2: MNHNS and SASEGT. The CDR3 consists of 15 residues. The germline V and J ends were trimmed by 0 bases and 5 bases, with 10 bases remaining between them. This clonotype has ten or more counts. Its antigen is as yet unknown. Study conclusions and caveats: Carriers of CMV and the relevant HLA type were discriminated by public TCR beta frequency. There were HLA-C-restricted CMV-specific TCR beta clonotypes dominating the ex vivo response.

The sequenced sample was PBMCs. The sequence derives from a human donor in good health (CMV status not recorded). Some clones in this sample may be carry-over from other donors' samples. The chain recombines TRBV6-1 with TRBJ2-2; no definite D call. The CDR3 reads CASSEAVLGTGELFF. In nucleotides, the CDR3 is TGTGCCAGCAGTGAAGCGGTATTAGGGACCGGGGAGCTGTTTTTT.